This paragraph reports one T cell receptor beta chain. As yet, its antigen is unknown. A much more abundant neighbour one base away suggests this may be a read error. Looked up from germline, CDR1 is SGHVS and CDR2 is FNYEAQ. This CDR3 comprises 12 residues. In making TCR beta libraries, quantitative 5'-RACE with molecular barcodes was used. TCRdb passed the 5' RACE reads through MiXCR, listing each CDR3 protein once. The data hold some 290,000 distinct CDR3 sequences, with 20% observed a single time. This sample is drawn from a study of CD8 T cells in ankylosing spondylitis. Study-level points and caveats: Certain motif variants had earlier been reported in reactive arthritis synovial fluid and blood. The clones that were linked to disease were reported to be significantly enriched in matched synovial fluid samples from ankylosing spondylitis patients.

The chain uses TRBV7-6 and TRBJ2-5, with a tentative D call TRBD2 (5 bases). This TCR derives from a male donor with ankylosing spondylitis or in good health (not recorded which). The sequenced material came from blood, either unsorted or a sorted T cell fraction (not recorded which). DNA of the CDR3: TGTACCAGCAGTCCCACGGGGGAGACCCAGTACTTC. Protein sequence: CTSSPTGETQYF.